This TCR beta chain was recorded in a study of blood T cell repertoires in COVID-19 (TCRdb year 2020). With respect to the entire study: Collaborator samples came from the United States, Italy and Spain and covered acute and convalescent phases of COVID-19. Sample metadata almost always included a de-identified subject ID, COVID-19 status, age in years and sex. The samples were drawn from two sources: the first 160 participants of the ongoing ImmuneRACE study, and 1,254 subjects contributed by 6 global collaborators. The dataset comprised deeply sampled blood TCRbeta repertoires from subjects exposed to, actively infected with, or recovered from COVID-19. HLA class I and class II types, where available, came from metadata supplied by the sample provider rather than from assay-based typing. A freely available public database, intended as a resource for researchers studying the immune response to SARS-CoV-2, is where the repertoires were released. The prospective study material was composed of cDNA or gDNA derived from T cells, B-cell-depleted T cells, or PBMCs. Summary of the overall study and its limitations: Clinical and demographic metadata were provided uncurated, with the amount varying by source and participant.

The CDR3 holds 17 amino acids from the cysteine to the phenylalanine. The only DNA kept is the CDR3, 51 bases in frame from the first base. Trimming removed 0 bases from V and 4 bases from J; the gene matches leave 9 bases unexplained. From the germline V gene, CDR1 is MGHRA and CDR2 is YSYEKL. The immunoSEQ Assay, a bias-controlled multiplex PCR, was used to amplify TCRbeta CDR3 regions from genomic DNA. For the original study's pipeline: Within the assay, amplification of reference gene primers was used to estimate how many nucleated cells each sample contained. To quantify the absolute abundance of each unique TCRbeta CDR3 rearrangement, sequence reads were collapsed and filtered. For each sample, productive Simpson clonality was calculated as the square root of Simpson's diversity index across productive rearrangements. TCRdb provides this immuneACCESS table in a form limited to in-frame rearrangements. Some clones are lacking; in checked studies, under half of them reflect an unresolved V gene, and why the rest are absent is not known. V, J and clone size reflect that table, while D and trimming were determined from the DNA. Recorded for this sample are some 120,000 clones; 90% of them occurred a single time. Around 3.8% of the sample is taken by the ten largest.

Each collaborating institution followed its own protocols to collect whole blood in K2EDTA tubes. For TCRbeta analysis, collaborators shipped samples in one of three forms: frozen whole blood, isolated PBMCs, or DNA extracted from either of those sample types. Comment on this clone: Its antigen remains unidentified. No base qualities exist here, and no much larger clone lies one base off it.

The sequence derives from a man aged 45-65 years with active COVID-19. Here the chain combines TRBV4-1 and TRBJ2-7, with TRBD2 identical over 10 junction bases. The sample consisted of peripheral blood. This receptor carries the CDR3 CASSQELELAGVYEQYF. Here is the DNA: TGCGCCAGCAGCCAAGAACTCGAGCTAGCGGGGGTATACGAGCAGTACTTC.